This T cell receptor (beta chain) was retrieved from a study of CD8 T cells in Susac syndrome (dated by TCRdb to the late 2010s). As for the study more broadly: Among the Susac syndrome patients who were sequenced, clinically active disease was present in 5 or 6 and clinical remission was observed in 8 or 9. At blood withdrawal, Susac syndrome patients were either therapy-naive, taking corticosteroids (in some cases with IVIg as well), or taking IVIg alone. The study used repertoire sequencing to test whether antigen drove CD8+ T cell activation and differentiation in Susac syndrome.

On this clonotype itself: The antigen it recognizes is unknown. No much larger clone is present one base from it, and per-base qualities are unavailable.

What the work shows at the level of the full study, not this receptor alone: In patients with Susac syndrome, the CD4+ T cell repertoire showed no detectable clonal expansion. The study acknowledged that relatively few individuals were included in the TCR sequencing and HLA analysis.

Trimming at the junction amounts to 1 base on V and 4 bases on J, and the germline ends lie 8 bases apart. CDR3 length: 12 amino acids, cysteine to phenylalanine. Kept here is only the CDR3 DNA, which spans 36 bases and is read in frame from base 1. The germline V gene (reference sequence) sets CDR1 to GTSNPN and CDR2 to SVGIG. Peripheral blood CD8+ and CD4+ T cells from healthy donors, Susac syndrome patients and multiple sclerosis patients were profiled by high-throughput TCR beta sequencing. The Susac syndrome patients fulfilled recently defined diagnostic criteria for either definite or probable disease. Bulk CD8+ and CD4+ T cells were purified magnetically by negative isolation, whereas CD8+ TEMRA cells were enriched by FACS. Blood was drawn into EDTA tubes, processed within 24 hours, and PBMCs were isolated by density gradient centrifugation. PBMCs intended for TCR sequencing were cryopreserved in liquid nitrogen and thawed later in a water bath at 37 degrees C. The sorted or isolated CD4+, CD8+ and CD8+ TEMRA cells had a purity of 90% or higher.

RNA was extracted with the RNeasy kit and roughly 0.5 to 1 ug was reverse transcribed using random hexamers. TCR beta CDR3 regions were amplified with the immunoSEQ multiplex PCR assay covering 54 Vbeta and 13 Jbeta segments. To correct PCR amplification bias, a synthetic template baseline was used for both primer optimization and computational correction. The published analysis was carried out like this. Reads were assigned to V, D and J genes according to IMGT and analyzed in immunoSEQ Analyzer, with only productive sequences retained. Clonality was computed as one minus Shannon entropy normalized by log2 of the number of productive unique sequences. For each patient and control, public and private clones were evaluated within the 100 most prevalent clones. Clones were defined as Susac-specific if absent from the healthy and MS cohorts, from 1052 published viral clones and from other ImmuneACCESS disease sequences. Clones were called with MiXCR by TCRdb after fastp trimmed the public reads at Q25, and only in-frame beta chains were retained. Each entry merges the rows of one CDR3 protein and shows their most common DNA and genes. TCRdb assigned the V and J calls; the authors' analysis was not used. The sample table holds under 250,000 distinct CDR3 sequences, of which approximately 94% were seen once. The top ten clonotypes cover around 0.16% of the sample.

This TCR was recovered from a human donor with Susac syndrome. Sequencing used CD4+ T cells from PBMCs. The sequence links TRBV30 to TRBJ2-7; the D gene lacks a confident call. In nucleotide form, the sequence is TGTGCCTGGAGTGCTATACCATACGAGCAGTACTTC. It translates to CAWSAIPYEQYF.